Listed here are 25 T cell receptor beta chains from one sample, sequenced in a study of T-cell memory formation after mild COVID-19. TCRdb re-derived calls from the 5' RACE reads in MiXCR, one entry per CDR3 protein. The profile shows 450,000 or so distinct CDR3 sequences, about 19% of them singletons. Sequencing was performed on PBMCs or a T cell subset sorted from them (not recorded which). All receptors derive from an adult woman who had mild COVID-19 (a few samples of this study predate the infection). Cell type and time point are not known.

The genes are TRBV6-5 and TRBJ1-1, with D perhaps matching TRBD1 (6 bases). Trimming cost V 3 bases and J 1 base, with 15 bases left between them. The CDR3 has 16 residues. Germline CDR1 and CDR2: MNHEY and SVGAGI. This CDR3 is CASSYLQGRGNTEAFF. The CDR3 nucleotides read TGTGCCAGCAGTTATCTACAGGGCAGGGGGAACACTGAAGCTTTCTTT.

This clonotype was observed a single time. This chain uses TRBV5-1 with TRBJ2-3; D perhaps matches TRBD1 (5 bases). The CDR3 is made up of 12 amino acids. CDR1 SGHRS and CDR2 YFSETQ come from the germline V gene. The germline V and J ends were trimmed by 4 bases and 5 bases, with 8 bases remaining between them. CDR3 DNA: TGCGCCAGCAGCGCCACAGGAGATACGCAGTATTTT. Its translation is CASSATGDTQYF.

In this sample, this clonotype turned up many times. J is TRBJ1-5 and V is TRBV4-1; maybe TRBD1 (5 bases). The CDR3 has 14 residues. Trimming removed 4 bases from V and 2 bases from J, with 9 bases in between. CDR1 is MGHRA and CDR2 is YSYEKL in the germline V gene. The CDR3 is CASSRDPGNQPQHF. The CDR3 nucleotides are TGCGCCAGCAGCCGGGACCCTGGCAATCAGCCCCAGCATTTT.

The rearrangement uses TRBV7-8 and TRBJ2-1, with 13 positions matching TRBD2. Germline CDR1 is SGHVS and CDR2 is FQNEAQ. The CDR3 totals 15 residues. The trim removed 5 bases at V and 5 bases at J, leaving 3 bases unmatched. DNA of the CDR3: TGTGCCAGCAGCGCCGGGACTAGCGGGGACAATGAGCAGTTCTTC. It codes for CASSAGTSGDNEQFF. The whole variable domain, remainder taken from reference TRBV7-8 and TRBJ2-1, is GAGVSQSPRYKVAKRGQDVALRCDPISGHVSLFWYQQALGQGPEFLTYFQNEAQLDKSGLPSDRFFAERPEGSVSTLKIQRTQQEDSAVYLCASSAGTSGDNEQFFGPGTRLTVL.

This clonotype was seen a handful of times. The chain carries TRBV9 and TRBJ2-3; D is ambiguous. This CDR3 comprises 15 residues. V was cut by 0 bases and J by 0 bases, with 8 bases left in between. Germline-derived CDR1 and CDR2 are SGDLS and YYNGEE. The CDR3 spells CASSVVGSSTDTQYF. Here the CDR3 DNA reads TGTGCCAGCAGCGTAGTAGGATCCAGCACAGATACGCAGTATTTT.

The V call is TRBV6-6, the J call TRBJ2-7, with 7 positions matching TRBD1. CDR3 length: 16 residues. In germline, CDR1 is MNHNY, CDR2 SVGAGI (reference sequence). Trimming at V came to 4 bases and at J to 1 base, leaving 10 bases not matched to a gene. As DNA, the CDR3 is TGTGCCAGCAGTTCAGGGCAGGGACAGAAATCCTACGAGCAGTACTTC. Translating it yields CASSSGQGQKSYEQYF.

This clonotype showed up just a few times. V gene TRBV4-1 combines with J gene TRBJ2-1; 11 bases match TRBD2. The CDR3 length is 20 residues. V shed 0 bases, J shed 5 bases, and the junction held 15 bases outside the gene matches. The germline CDR1 and CDR2 sequences are MGHRA and YSYEKL. CDR3 nucleotides: TGCGCCAGCAGCCAAGAATCCCTGCCTAGCGGGGGGCCATGGGACAATGAGCAGTTCTTC. Amino acid sequence: CASSQESLPSGGPWDNEQFF.

This clonotype occurred a few times. V gene TRBV11-1 combines with J gene TRBJ2-2; D gene unclear. Trimming stripped 8 bases from V and 5 bases from J, with 15 bases between. Germline-derived CDR1 and CDR2 are SGHAT and FQDESV (reference sequence). This CDR3 is built from 14 residues. The DNA for the CDR3 is TGTGCCAGCGTTCCTTCGTCCCGGACCGGGGAGCTGTTTTTT. Its protein is CASVPSSRTGELFF.

The chain carries TRBV20-1 and TRBJ1-5, with 10 nucleotides matching TRBD1. From germline, CDR1 is DFQATT and CDR2 SNEGSKA (reference sequence). Trimming cost V 3 bases and J 0 bases; bases outside gene matches: 11. CDR3 length equals 18 residues. The CDR3 loop is CSAREGQGIGYSNQPQHF. CDR3 nucleotides: TGCAGTGCTAGGGAGGGACAGGGGATAGGCTATAGCAATCAGCCCCAGCATTTT.

The V call is TRBV5-1, the J call TRBJ1-2; no reliable D call. Germline V lookup: CDR1 SGHRS, CDR2 YFSETQ. The CDR3 runs to 14 residues. V was pared by 4 bases and J by 5 bases, with 15 bases between. CDR3 nucleotides: TGCGCCAGCAGCGTTGCGGGGAAAGGGTATGGCTACACCTTC. This sequence encodes CASSVAGKGYGYTF. The full variable domain, rest sourced from reference TRBV5-1 and TRBJ1-2, is KAGVTQTPRYLIKTRGQQVTLSCSPISGHRSVSWYQQTPGQGLQFLFEYFSETQRNKGNFPGRFSGRQFSNSRSEMNVSTLELGDSALYLCASSVAGKGYGYTFGSGTRLTVV.

The chain employs TRBV20-1 and TRBJ1-2; 7 nucleotides line up with TRBD1. The CDR3 spans 13 residues. Germline CDR1 is DFQATT and CDR2 is SNEGSKA (reference sequence). Trimming took 6 bases from V and 6 from J; bases not matched to a gene: 10. The CDR3 bases are TGCAGTGCCACGGGACAGCCTCTACATGGCTACACCTTC. This translates into CSATGQPLHGYTF.

The V call is TRBV20-1, the J call TRBJ1-2; TRBD1 might be the D (5 bases). V lost 6 bases and J lost 4, with 15 bases in between. This CDR3 has 13 residues. In germline, CDR1 is DFQATT, CDR2 SNEGSKA (reference sequence). CDR3 loop: CSAWAGETYGYTF. The CDR3 bases are TGCAGTGCATGGGCGGGGGAGACCTATGGCTACACCTTC.

This clonotype was seen only a few times. The chain joins TRBV12-3 or TRBV12-4 to TRBJ1-5; D is unclear. The CDR3 covers 13 residues. The V end was cut by 1 base, the J end by 5 bases, with 6 bases between. CDR3 amino acids: CASSLGEDQPQHF. CDR3 DNA: TGTGCCAGCAGTTTAGGTGAGGATCAGCCCCAGCATTTT.

The chain couples TRBV28 to TRBJ2-7, with unresolved D. V dropped 7 bases and J dropped 0 bases, with 13 bases sitting between them. The CDR3 has 14 amino acids. Germline V lookup: CDR1 MDHEN, CDR2 SYDVKM. The CDR3 DNA follows: TGTGCCAGCACTTTGTTCCGAAGCTCCTACGAGCAGTACTTC. Translation gives CASTLFRSSYEQYF.

This clonotype came up a few times. The chain links TRBV24-1 to TRBJ1-1; 8 bases line up with TRBD1. CDR3 length: 14 residues. The V gene's germline CDR1 is KGHDR and CDR2 SFDVKD. Losses at the gene ends were 5 bases for V and 6 bases for J; bases not matched to a gene: 7. CDR3 protein: CATSATGGRAEAFF. In nucleotides, the CDR3 is TGTGCCACCAGTGCCACAGGGGGTAGGGCTGAAGCTTTCTTT.

As DNA, the CDR3 is TGTGCCAGCAGCTTAGGTGGTAAACAAGAGACCCAGTACTTC. It is translated as CASSLGGKQETQYF. This rearrangement joins TRBV7-6 to TRBJ2-5; D unclear. The CDR3 has 14 residues. Trimming pared 1 base from V and 2 bases from J, leaving 8 bases between. The germline V gene encodes CDR1 SGHVS and CDR2 FNYEAQ.

The chain uses TRBV6-5 and TRBJ1-1; D is unresolved. Germline V gene lookup returns CDR1 MNHEY and CDR2 SVGAGI. V gave up 0 bases and J gave up 7 bases, with 9 bases separating them. The CDR3 is made up of 13 amino acids. CDR3 protein: CASSYSAGNEAFF. CDR3 bases: TGTGCCAGCAGTTACTCGGCGGGAAATGAAGCTTTCTTT.

This chain links TRBV9 with TRBJ1-1; D is unclear. The V gene's germline CDR1 is SGDLS and CDR2 YYNGEE. The CDR3 is made up of 14 amino acids. The V gene lost 4 bases and the J gene lost 0 bases, with 10 bases spanning the gap. This CDR3 reads CASSPMDVNTEAFF. The CDR3 DNA is TGTGCCAGCAGCCCCATGGATGTGAACACTGAAGCTTTCTTT.

A few counts support this clonotype. The chain combines TRBV9 with TRBJ2-3; D is unresolved. The CDR3 has 13 residues. Germline CDR1 reads SGDLS; CDR2 reads YYNGEE. V was clipped by 0 bases and J by 2 bases, with 4 bases between them. The CDR3 sequence: CASSVDTTDTQYF. CDR3 bases: TGTGCCAGCAGCGTAGATACCACAGATACGCAGTATTTT.

The V and J genes are TRBV7-3 and TRBJ2-5; D is ambiguous. The V gene's germline CDR1 is SGHTA and CDR2 FQGTGA. This CDR3 has 11 amino acids. V was pared by 5 bases and J by 5 bases, with 6 bases between. The CDR3 reads CASSAEETQYF. CDR3 in DNA: TGTGCCAGCAGCGCAGAGGAGACCCAGTACTTC.

The chain couples TRBV18 to TRBJ2-7, with 12 bases lining up with TRBD2. The CDR3 is 15 residues long. The V and J ends lost 3 bases and 2 bases, in that order; junction bases with no gene match: 2. Germline-derived CDR1 and CDR2 are KGHSH and LQKENI. The CDR3 coding sequence is TGTGCCAGCTCACCTCTAGCGGGGGGGGCCTACGAGCAGTACTTC. It codes for CASSPLAGGAYEQYF.

The CDR3 sequence is CASSQGGPIRGRGAKNIQYF. CDR3 sequence (DNA): TGCGCCAGCAGCCAAGGCGGCCCCATCAGGGGGCGGGGGGCCAAAAACATTCAGTACTTC. This sequence joins TRBV4-1 and TRBJ2-4; possibly TRBD1 for D (8 bases). From germline, CDR1 is MGHRA and CDR2 YSYEKL. The CDR3 loop spans 20 amino acids. Trimming removed 1 base from V and 1 base from J, with 23 bases in between.

The sample holds a few counts of this clonotype. The chain joins TRBV12-3 or TRBV12-4 to TRBJ1-4; D may be TRBD1 (5 bases). This CDR3 has 15 amino acids. V was shortened by 5 bases and J by 3 bases, with 13 bases between the two germline ends. The CDR3 protein is CASSLQTRANEKLFF. The CDR3 bases are TGTGCCAGCAGTCTCCAGACCAGGGCTAATGAAAAACTGTTTTTT.

This clonotype was detected only a few times. The chain has TRBV21-1 and TRBJ1-2. TRBV21-1 is recorded as a pseudogene. The CDR3 sequence is 15 residues long. The CDR3 reads CASNRGHKGSIGYTF. In DNA, the CDR3 is TGTGCCAGCAACCGAGGGCACAAAGGATCTATTGGCTACACCTTC.

The chain links TRBV7-9 to TRBJ2-3; the D is unclear. Germline values: CDR1 SEHNR, CDR2 FQNEAQ (reference sequence). The CDR3 covers 11 residues. The ends were cut back, 3 bases at V and 10 bases at J, with 8 bases in the middle. The CDR3, as DNA: TGTGCCAGCAGCTTGTGGACGGCGCAGTATTTT. Translated: CASSLWTAQYF.